This TCR beta chain was observed in a study of blood T cell repertoires in COVID-19. Study overall: The cDNA or gDNA used as material had been derived from T cells, B-cell-depleted T cells, or PBMCs.

Method: immunoSEQ multiplex PCR; TCRdb's copy keeps in-frame clones and lacks some. Of 35,000 to 50,000 clones listed, about 91% are singletons. This CDR3 region has 14 residues. V was cut by 5 bases and J by 2 bases, with 11 bases left in between. CDR1 is SGHTS, CDR2 YDEGEE, per germline. The sequencing input was peripheral blood. This receptor was obtained from a woman in her twenties or thirties in a cohort sampled during active COVID-19. The chain recombines TRBV5-8 with TRBJ2-1; D gene ambiguous. This CDR3 reads CASSSQLTYNEQFF. In DNA, the CDR3 is TGTGCCAGCAGTTCCCAACTTACCTACAATGAGCAGTTCTTC. Full variable domain (missing parts from reference TRBV5-8 and TRBJ2-1): EAGVTQSPTHLIKTRGQQATLRCSPISGHTSVYWYQQALGLGLQFLLWYDEGEERNRGNFPPRFSGRQFPNYSSELNVNALELEDSALYLCASSSQLTYNEQFFGPGTRLTVL.